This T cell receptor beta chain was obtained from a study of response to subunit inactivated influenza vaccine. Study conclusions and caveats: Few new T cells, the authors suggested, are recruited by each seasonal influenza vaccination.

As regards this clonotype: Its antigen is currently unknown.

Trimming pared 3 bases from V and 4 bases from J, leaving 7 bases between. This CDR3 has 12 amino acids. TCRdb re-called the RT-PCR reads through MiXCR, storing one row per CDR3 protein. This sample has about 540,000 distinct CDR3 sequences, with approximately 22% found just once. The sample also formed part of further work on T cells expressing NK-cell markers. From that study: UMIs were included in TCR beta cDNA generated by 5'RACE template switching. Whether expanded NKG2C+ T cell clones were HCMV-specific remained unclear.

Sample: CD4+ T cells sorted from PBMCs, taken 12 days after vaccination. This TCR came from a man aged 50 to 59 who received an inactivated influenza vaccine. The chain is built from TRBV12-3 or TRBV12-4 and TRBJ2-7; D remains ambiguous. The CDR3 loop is CASSFLDYEQYF. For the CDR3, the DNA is TGTGCCAGCAGTTTTCTGGATTACGAGCAGTACTTC.